This T cell receptor beta chain was captured by sequencing in a study of shared clonotypes between healthy human individuals. For the study at large: Donors consisted of two women and three men between 18 and 49.

The CDR3 is made up of 14 amino acids. Trimming stripped 0 bases from V and 2 bases from J, with 6 bases between. Germline-derived CDR1 and CDR2 are SEHNR and FQNEAQ (reference sequence). The table came from immunoSEQ multiplex PCR; TCRdb's copy has only in-frame clones and leaves some out. This sample has about 490,000 clones, with over 75% found just once. The sequencing input was PBMCs. The J gene is TRBJ2-3, the V gene TRBV7-9; no clear D gene. The source of this sequence is a woman between 35 and 50 years old in good health. Some clones in this sample may be carry-over from other donors' samples. The CDR3 nucleotides read TGTGCCAGCAGCTTAGCGGGCGTCACAGATACGCAGTATTTT. Protein product: CASSLAGVTDTQYF. Filled out from reference TRBV7-9 and TRBJ2-3, the complete variable domain reads DTGVSQNPRHKITKRGQNVTFRCDPISEHNRLYWYRQTLGQGPEFLTYFQNEAQLEKSRLLSDRFSAERPKGSFSTLEIQRTEQGDSAMYLCASSLAGVTDTQYFGPGTRLTVL.